Below, 6 T cell receptor delta chains from the same sample are listed, as sequenced in a study of γδ T cells in repeated Plasmodium falciparum infection. TCRdb re-analyzed the multiplex PCR reads via CATT. The sample contains approximately 93,000 delta-chain clones, 0.85% to 1% of which appear only once. Bulk repertoires came from Vgamma9/Vdelta2+ or Vdelta2-negative gammadelta T cells flow-sorted from PBMC. The source material was gamma-delta T cells from blood. These receptors were taken from a pool of human donors (malaria-infected and uninfected, not separated).

In the case of this clone: TCRdb records a much larger clone's protein for this DNA, with a difference at residue 12 that likely arises from a read error; the protein given is the translation of the DNA. The chain recombines TRDV1 with TRDJ1; weak D call: TRDD2 (6 bases). TCRdb leaves out the J gene; it was filled in here by matching the DNA to germline. V was trimmed by 1 base and J by 0 bases, leaving 21 bases between them. Germline V gene lookup returns CDR1 TSWWSYY and CDR2 QGS. The CDR3 length is 19 residues. The CDR3 is CALGEPCPSRPSYTDKLIF. CDR3 coding DNA: TGTGCTCTTGGGGAACCCTGCCCTTCCCGCCCCTCGTACACCGATAAACTCATCTTT.

Details on this clone: A read error is likely here: a far larger clone is one base away. This specimen includes other DNA sequences encoding the same CDR3. V and J are TRDV1 and TRDJ1; 10 bases align to TRDD3. V gave up 3 bases and J gave up 2 bases; unmatched junction bases: 12. Germline CDR1 is TSWWSYY and CDR2 is QGS. This CDR3 spans 18 amino acids. CDR3 amino acids: CALGEGLVGGYMTDKLIF. DNA of the CDR3: TGTGCTCTTGGGGAGGGCCTTGTTGGGGGATACATGACCGATAAACTCATCTTT.

This clone was counted between two and nine times. The limits of the CDR3 on the DNA are not certain, so only TCRdb's listed CDR3 is given. The sample carries other DNA sequences with the same CDR3. The J segment was not called; the V segment is TRDV1; the table gives TRDD3 as D, unverified against the DNA. Germline CDR1 and CDR2: TSWWSYY and QGS. The CDR3 has 19 residues if both end residues are counted. This chain's CDR3 is CALGELTFGGPIEADKLIF.

A word on this clone: Germline and junction disagree at one end, which may indicate a read error. Other DNA variants within this sample encode the same CDR3. This chain joins TRDV1 and TRDJ1, with 10 bases aligning to TRDD3. The J gene, left out of TCRdb, was set here by checking the DNA against germline. Germline loops: CDR1 TSWWSYY, CDR2 QGS. This CDR3 is 17 amino acids long. The DNA for the CDR3 is TGTGCCCTTGGGGAAAACTGGGGGATCCACAACACCGATAAACTCATCTTT. This sequence encodes CALGENWGIHNTDKLIF.

On this clone: This is likely an artifact of a read error, given a far larger clone one base away. The sample contains more than one DNA sequence encoding this CDR3. The chain employs TRDV2 and TRDJ1; D not certain. No J gene is reported in TCRdb; it was inferred here by comparing the DNA with germline. This CDR3 is built from 12 residues. Germline V CDR1 and CDR2: GEAIGNYY, EKD. The CDR3 DNA is TGCGCCTGTGACACCGGCGACGATAAACTCATCTTT. Encoded protein: CACDTGDDKLIF.

This clone was observed a few times. TCRdb pairs this DNA with a much larger clone's protein that differs at residue 6, likely a read error; the protein shown was translated from the DNA. The chain uses TRDV2 and TRDJ2; unclear D gene. Because TCRdb records no J gene, it was assigned here through a match of the DNA to germline. Per germline, CDR1 GEAIGNYY and CDR2 EKD. V lost 0 bases and J lost 4, with 23 bases in between. The CDR3 has 19 amino acids. The CDR3 sequence: CACDTANTHDSVGTAQLFF. The CDR3 bases are TGTGCCTGTGACACCGCGAATACTCACGACTCAGTCGGGACAGCACAACTCTTCTTT.